The present T cell receptor (beta chain) was sequenced within a study of T cell repertoires in cytomegalovirus infection. TCRdb itself ran the reads through MiXCR, one entry per CDR3 protein. The profile shows approximately 770,000 distinct CDR3 sequences, roughly 28% of them singletons. This clonotype showed up just once. Its specificity is not known. The length of the CDR3 is 18 residues. The V end lost 3 bases, the J end lost 0 bases, and 21 bases lay between the germline ends. CDR1 is DFQATT and CDR2 is SNEGSKA in the germline V gene (reference sequence). The chain uses TRBV20-1 and TRBJ1-5, with D possibly matching TRBD1 (6 bases). This material consisted of cultured CD8+ T cells from PBMCs, taken from culture after CMV antigen stimulation. The sequence derives from a human donor in good health (CMV status not recorded). Some clones in this sample may be carry-over from other donors' samples. CDR3 sequence reads: CSARARGAGLYSNQPQHF. The CDR3 region has the DNA TGCAGTGCTAGGGCCCGGGGGGCAGGACTCTATAGCAATCAGCCCCAGCATTTT.